The 8 T cell receptor beta chains in this list originate from one sample, sequenced in a study of T cells after yellow fever vaccination (dated by TCRdb to the late 2010s). Receptors were amplified or captured by 5' RACE. Instrument used: Illumina HiSeq 2500. Through fastp at Q25 and MiXCR, TCRdb rebuilt clones from the public reads, retaining in-frame beta chains. Each entry merges the rows of one CDR3 protein and shows their most common DNA and genes. The sample has tens of thousands of distinct CDR3 sequences on record, approximately 7.7% of them singletons. The top ten hold roughly 35% of the sample. Taken with the paper, the label for treatment or condition translates to: live attenuated yellow fever vaccine strain. The sample was CD8+ T cells sorted from PBMCs, taken about 5 days after the first yellow fever vaccination. These receptors were collected from a man aged 18 to 30 who received the YFV17D yellow fever vaccine.

This clonotype was recorded at least ten times. The genes are TRBV28 and TRBJ2-7; D remains unclear. V was clipped by 5 bases and J by 3 bases, with 11 bases between them. Germline V CDR1 and CDR2: MDHEN, SYDVKM. CDR3 length: 13 amino acids. CDR3 in DNA: TGTGCCAGCAGTCCAACCGCGGACTACGAGCAGTACGTC. Translation: CASSPTADYEQYV.

This clonotype has a handful of counts. V is TRBV20-1 and J is TRBJ2-7; D not resolved. Per the germline V gene, CDR1 is DFQATT and CDR2 is SNEGSKA (reference sequence). This CDR3 is 17 amino acids long. Trimming removed 1 base at V and 0 bases at J, with 19 bases between. In nucleotides, the CDR3 is TGCAGTGCTAGAGGGTCATTAGGCAGGTACCGCTCCTACGAGCAGTACGTC. This encodes CSARGSLGRYRSYEQYV.

This clonotype was observed at least ten times. V and J are TRBV29-1 and TRBJ1-4; a possible D gene is TRBD1 (5 bases). This CDR3 region has 13 residues. The germline CDR1 and CDR2 sequences are SQVTM and ANQGSEA. Trimming cost V 4 bases and J 5 bases, with 11 bases left between them. CDR3 DNA: TGCAGCGTTGGGGACTGGGACAATGAAAAACTGTTTTTT. The encoded protein is CSVGDWDNEKLFF.

This clonotype was observed a handful of times. The chain recombines TRBV2 with TRBJ2-2; 7 bases are a match to TRBD1. The CDR3 is 15 residues long. CDR1 is SNHLY, CDR2 FYNNEI, per germline. Germline trimming cut 3 bases from V and 7 bases from J; bases unmatched to any gene: 8. The CDR3 is CASSDGQGVGGELFF. As DNA, the CDR3 is TGTGCCAGCAGTGATGGCCAGGGGGTAGGCGGGGAGCTGTTTTTT. Supplemented by reference TRBV2 and TRBJ2-2, the full variable domain reads EPEVTQTPSHQVTQMGQEVILRCVPISNHLYFYWYRQILGQKVEFLVSFYNNEISEKSEIFDDQFSVERPDGSNFTLKIRSTKLEDSAMYFCASSDGQGVGGELFFGEGSRLTVL.

Worth noting for this clonotype: A much bigger clone sits one base away, suggesting this may be a read error. The conserved phenylalanine or tryptophan normally closing the CDR3 is absent here, so this likely arose from a read error. The chain is built from TRBV7-3 and TRBJ2-2; D is ambiguous. The CDR3 consists of 12 residues. V was pared by 1 base and J by 6 bases, with 3 bases between. Looked up from germline, CDR1 is SGHTA and CDR2 is FQGTGA. The CDR3 loop is CASSLRSGELFS. DNA for the CDR3: TGTGCCAGCAGCTTAAGGTCCGGGGAGCTGTTTTCT.

The V and J genes are TRBV3-1 and TRBJ2-1; 7 bases are a match to TRBD2. Germline-derived CDR1 and CDR2 are LGHDT and YNNKEL (reference sequence). The CDR3 is made up of 14 amino acids. V lost 7 bases to trimming and J lost 3 bases; unmatched junction nucleotides: 6. The CDR3 protein is CASTPGLVYNEQFF. The CDR3 nucleotides read TGTGCCAGCACCCCAGGACTAGTCTACAATGAGCAGTTCTTC.

J is TRBJ2-7 and V is TRBV12-5; D is unresolved. The germline V gene encodes CDR1 LGHNT and CDR2 FRNRAP. The CDR3 runs 13 residues. With 3 bases removed from V and 2 bases from J, the gap between germline ends came to 8 bases. The CDR3 region has the DNA TGTGCTAGTGGTTTAGCCGGACCCTACGAGCAGTACTTC. It yields the protein CASGLAGPYEQYF.

In its sample, this clonotype was seen many times. The V gene is TRBV29-1, the J gene TRBJ2-2; D is unclear. V gave up 5 bases and J gave up 2 bases, with 6 bases separating them. Germline assignment: CDR1 SQVTM and CDR2 ANQGSEA. The CDR3 contains 12 residues. Written as DNA, the CDR3 is TGCAGCGTTCCCGTTAACACCGGGGAGCTGTTTTTT. Translated, it gives CSVPVNTGELFF.